A selection of T cell receptor beta chains follows, all from one sample in a study of cytomegalovirus exposure and HLA in healthy donors. Here immunoSEQ multiplex PCR was the method, and the copy in TCRdb shows in-frame clones only, minus some. The profile shows roughly 200,000 clones, 77% of them singletons. The sequencing sample was made of PBMCs. These receptors were obtained from a woman in her fifties or sixties in good health and CMV-seropositive. Both conserved end residues are part of each CDR3. D genes are given only for firm matches. Only some rows state a clone size, as once, few, many or a class for expanded clones.

j_call clone_size d_call v_call cdr3_aa cdr3_nt
TRBJ2-7 NA NA TRBV2 CASFTNPGLPTYEQYF TGTGCCAGCTTTACCAACCCTGGACTACCAACCTACGAGCAGTACTTC
TRBJ2-5 NA TRBD2 TRBV7-3 CASSPQAGGGETQYF TGTGCCAGCAGCCCCCAAGCGGGGGGTGGAGAGACCCAGTACTTC
TRBJ2-3 once TRBD2 TRBV18 CASSPSGGFSDTQYF TGTGCCAGCTCTCCTAGCGGGGGCTTCTCAGATACGCAGTATTTT
TRBJ2-7 NA TRBD1 TRBV28 CASNPGQGGYEQYF TGTGCCAGCAACCCGGGACAGGGGGGCTACGAGCAGTACTTC
TRBJ2-7 NA TRBD1 TRBV6-1 CASRMGQNYEQYF TGTGCCAGCAGAATGGGACAGAACTACGAGCAGTACTTC
TRBJ1-1 once NA TRBV2 CASSSSPVTEAFF TGTGCCAGCAGTTCTAGTCCCGTAACTGAAGCTTTCTTT
TRBJ2-3 NA NA TRBV16 CASSRTTGPTDTQYF TGTGCCAGCAGCCGTACGACAGGTCCCACAGATACGCAGTATTTT
TRBJ2-7 NA TRBD1 TRBV6-5 CASRLGQGIYEQYF TGTGCCAGCAGACTGGGACAGGGGATCTACGAGCAGTACTTC
TRBJ1-1 NA NA TRBV5-1 CASSLDTGKAFF TGCGCCAGCAGCTTGGATACGGGAAAAGCTTTCTTT
TRBJ2-7 once NA TRBV19 CASSNREGSYEQYF TGTGCCAGTAGTAACCGAGAGGGCTCCTACGAGCAGTACTTC